The rows below give T cell receptor beta chains drawn from one sample of a study of shared T cell receptors in the human thymus. TCRdb's copy holds only in-frame clones and misses some; the assay was immunoSEQ multiplex PCR. Seen here are some 700,000 clones, approximately 83% observed once, and the top ten hold about 0.0098%. These data were also filed under a second study, of human thymus T cells.

Sequencing was carried out using thymocytes. These receptors were collected from a girl under two years old with a congenital heart defect. CDR3s include the opening cysteine and the closing phenylalanine or tryptophan. Fields, in order: CDR3 DNA, CDR3 protein, D gene, clone size, J gene, V gene. The D gene is left open where the match is weak. Only some rows state a clone size, as once, few, many or a class for expanded clones.

DNA: TGTGCCATCAGTCAGGACAGGGGAGGTTACGAGCAGTACTTC
CDR3: CAISQDRGGYEQYF
D: TRBD1
size: few
J: TRBJ2-7
V: TRBV10-3

DNA: TGTGCCAGTAGTACCCGGGACAGGGGGTATGGCTACACCTTC
CDR3: CASSTRDRGYGYTF
D: TRBD1
size: -
J: TRBJ1-2
V: TRBV19

DNA: TGTGCCAGTAGTCTCCGGGACAGACAATATAGCAATCAGCCCCAGCATTTT
CDR3: CASSLRDRQYSNQPQHF
D: TRBD1
size: -
J: TRBJ1-5
V: TRBV19

DNA: TGTGCCAGCAGCCTGGACAGGGGGGCCTACGAGCAGTACTTC
CDR3: CASSLDRGAYEQYF
D: TRBD1
size: -
J: TRBJ2-7
V: TRBV5-4

DNA: TGTGCCAGCAGCTCAGCCTCGGGCTCTGGAAACACCATATATTTT
CDR3: CASSSASGSGNTIYF
D: -
size: -
J: TRBJ1-3
V: TRBV5-6

DNA: TGTGCCAGCAGTCCCACCCTAGACAGGGCGAACTATGGCTACACCTTC
CDR3: CASSPTLDRANYGYTF
D: TRBD1
size: -
J: TRBJ1-2
V: TRBV6-6

DNA: TGCGCCAGCAGCTCAACTAGCGGGGGGGCATACAATGAGCAGTTCTTC
CDR3: CASSSTSGGAYNEQFF
D: TRBD2
size: -
J: TRBJ2-1
V: TRBV5-1

DNA: TGTGCTAGTGGTTTGGTACAGAGGTCAAAGAGAGGGAACTATGGCTACACCTTC
CDR3: CASGLVQRSKRGNYGYTF
D: -
size: -
J: TRBJ1-2
V: TRBV12-5

DNA: TGTGCCAGCAGTGACCCCGAACGGGGGGCTCCCTACGAGCAGTACTTC
CDR3: CASSDPERGAPYEQYF
D: -
size: few
J: TRBJ2-7
V: TRBV2

DNA: TGTGCCAGTAGTTCCCGGACAGGGAATGGCTACACCTTC
CDR3: CASSSRTGNGYTF
D: TRBD1
size: -
J: TRBJ1-2
V: TRBV19

DNA: TGTGCCAGCAGCCCGAGACTAGCGGGGGCGTACAATGAGCAGTTCTTC
CDR3: CASSPRLAGAYNEQFF
D: TRBD2
size: -
J: TRBJ2-1
V: TRBV9

DNA: TGTGCCAGCAGTGAAGATCCTAGACCTGAAAATACACCCCTCCACTTT
CDR3: CASSEDPRPENTPLHF
D: -
size: -
J: TRBJ1-6
V: TRBV6-1

DNA: TGTGCCAGCAGTTTATCACCAGGCTCAACGGGACTAGCCAAAAACATTCAGTACTTC
CDR3: CASSLSPGSTGLAKNIQYF
D: -
size: few
J: TRBJ2-4
V: TRBV28

DNA: TGTGCCAGCAGCCAAGATGAGGAAAGCACAGATACGCAGTATTTT
CDR3: CASSQDEESTDTQYF
D: -
size: once
J: TRBJ2-3
V: TRBV14

DNA: TGTGCCAGCAGTGAGTCGACAACTTACACTGAAGCTTTCTTT
CDR3: CASSESTTYTEAFF
D: -
size: -
J: TRBJ1-1
V: TRBV6-1

DNA: TGTGCCAGCAGCTTTGGACAGGGAGGGGGCCGGAATCAGGCTTTCTTT
CDR3: CASSFGQGGGRNQAFF
D: TRBD1
size: -
J: TRBJ1-1
V: TRBV7-9

DNA: TGTGCCAGCAGTTTCTGGACAGGTGACGAAAAACTGTTTTTT
CDR3: CASSFWTGDEKLFF
D: TRBD1
size: -
J: TRBJ1-4
V: TRBV27

DNA: TGTGCCAGCAGCCACAGGGATCGGGACAGGGCGTACGAGCAGTACTTC
CDR3: CASSHRDRDRAYEQYF
D: TRBD1
size: -
J: TRBJ2-7
V: TRBV5-5

DNA: TGTGCCAGCAGCCTCCAGGGCAGGCAGGCTCGAGCTGGGGCCAACGTCCTGACTTTC
CDR3: CASSLQGRQARAGANVLTF
D: -
size: -
J: TRBJ2-6
V: TRBV7-6

DNA: TGTGCCAGCAGCACCTCGCATGGGCAGACGGAGACCCAGTACTTC
CDR3: CASSTSHGQTETQYF
D: -
size: -
J: TRBJ2-5
V: TRBV7-9

DNA: TGTGCCAGCAGTGTACGGACAGGGGGCAATCAGCCCCAGCATTTT
CDR3: CASSVRTGGNQPQHF
D: TRBD1
size: -
J: TRBJ1-5
V: TRBV27

DNA: TGTGCCAGCAGAGATATACCCAGGAACACTGAAGCTTTCTTT
CDR3: CASRDIPRNTEAFF
D: -
size: few
J: TRBJ1-1
V: TRBV6-1

DNA: TGTGCCTGGAGTAGACCTCTAGGGGGCAACACTGAAGCTTTCTTT
CDR3: CAWSRPLGGNTEAFF
D: TRBD1
size: -
J: TRBJ1-1
V: TRBV30

DNA: TGTGCCAGCAGCGAAAAAGGGGGCACCGGGGAGCTGTTTTTT
CDR3: CASSEKGGTGELFF
D: -
size: -
J: TRBJ2-2
V: TRBV5-4

DNA: TGTGCCAGCAGCTTAGCGGCAGGGCGGCGGCAGCCCCAGCATTTT
CDR3: CASSLAAGRRQPQHF
D: -
size: -
J: TRBJ1-5
V: TRBV11-2